Presented here are 24 T cell receptor beta chains from one specimen sequenced in a study of T cell changes during pregnancy in multiple sclerosis. Assay: immunoSEQ multiplex PCR; the TCRdb copy retains only in-frame clones and omits some. The sample lists about 36,000 clones, around 90% seen once, with more than 0.4% in the top ten. The sequences come from CD4+ T cells from peripheral blood mononuclear cells, collected after pregnancy. The receptors derive from a female donor with multiple sclerosis, enrolled in a pregnancy study.

This clone was recorded once. This chain joins TRBV2 and TRBJ2-7; TRBD2 matches at 9 bases. V trimming: 8 bases; J trimming: 6 bases; junction bases outside the gene matches: 8. From germline, CDR1 is SNHLY and CDR2 FYNNEI. The length of the CDR3 is 13 residues. CDR3 protein: CASAYAGGFEQYF. Here the CDR3 DNA reads TGTGCCAGCGCGTATGCGGGGGGGTTCGAGCAGTACTTC.

In this sample, this clone turned up once. The chain joins TRBV14 to TRBJ1-4; D is perhaps TRBD1 (5 bases). The V end lost 4 bases, the J end lost 3 bases, and 18 bases lay between the germline ends. There are 17 residues in the CDR3. Germline V gene data show CDR1 as SGHDN and CDR2 as FVKESK. The CDR3 coding sequence is TGTGCCAGCAGCCTTTTGGACACCGGGTGGGCTAATGAAAAACTGTTTTTT. This gives the protein CASSLLDTGWANEKLFF.

This clone was seen a single time. The V gene is TRBV6-5, the J gene TRBJ1-1; TRBD1 agrees at 9 bases. With 4 bases clipped from V and 6 bases from J, the junction kept 9 bases outside the gene matches. In germline, CDR1 is MNHEY, CDR2 SVGAGI. The CDR3 is 15 amino acids. The CDR3 sequence: CASSFLGTGNSEAFF. As DNA, the CDR3 is TGTGCCAGCAGTTTCCTCGGGACAGGGAATTCTGAAGCTTTCTTT.

The chain joins TRBV5-4 to TRBJ2-1; TRBD2 matches at 8 bases. The CDR3 covers 15 residues. The J segment lost 3 bases and the V segment lost 4 bases, leaving 6 bases of the junction unmatched. Germline CDR1 reads SGHNT; CDR2 reads YYREEE (reference sequence). DNA for the CDR3: TGTGCCAGCAGCCTAACTAGCGGCCTCTACAATGAGCAGTTCTTC. It is translated as CASSLTSGLYNEQFF.

DNA of the CDR3: TGTGCCAGCAGCCCAGGGCAGGGGGTAAGTACGCAGTATTTT. This codes for CASSPGQGVSTQYF. The rearrangement uses TRBV7-9 and TRBJ2-3; 7 bases fit TRBD1. V dropped 5 bases and J dropped 8; count of bases not matched to a gene: 10. The CDR3 has 14 residues. The germline CDR1 and CDR2 sequences are SEHNR and FQNEAQ (reference sequence).

The chain has TRBV20-1 and TRBJ2-5; D is uncertain. The V end lost 2 bases, the J end lost 5 bases, and 6 bases lay between the germline ends. The CDR3 is made up of 11 amino acids. CDR1 is DFQATT and CDR2 is SNEGSKA in the germline V gene (reference sequence). CDR3 protein: CSARTGETQYF. In nucleotides, the CDR3 is TGCAGTGCTAGAACCGGGGAGACCCAGTACTTC.

The chain is built from TRBV28 and TRBJ2-1; TRBD2 aligns across 8 bases. J was trimmed by 8 bases and V by 5 bases; bases with no gene match: 17. CDR1 MDHEN and CDR2 SYDVKM come from the germline V gene. This CDR3 contains 17 residues. CDR3 sequence: CASSPPFYGTRIYEQFF. The CDR3 DNA is TGTGCCAGCAGTCCCCCTTTTTATGGGACTAGGATATATGAGCAGTTCTTC.

The rearrangement joins TRBV4-1 to TRBJ2-3, with D perhaps TRBD2 (7 bases). The V and J ends lost 3 bases and 6 bases respectively, with 16 bases between them. This CDR3 comprises 15 residues. Germline V CDR1 and CDR2: MGHRA, YSYEKL. The CDR3 reads CASSHIIRGADTQYF. The CDR3 nucleotides read TGCGCCAGCAGCCATATCATCCGGGGGGCTGATACGCAGTATTTT.

This chain links TRBV13 with TRBJ1-1; D is unresolved. CDR3 length: 16 amino acids. Looked up from germline, CDR1 is PRHDT and CDR2 is FYEKMQ (reference sequence). The V and J ends lost 7 bases and 0 bases respectively, with 18 bases between them. CDR3 protein: CASIRAGRLLNTEAFF. CDR3 bases: TGTGCCAGCATCCGCGCGGGGAGGCTTCTGAACACTGAAGCTTTCTTT.

The V and J genes are TRBV29-1 and TRBJ1-1, with 9 bases matching TRBD1. There are 14 residues in the CDR3. V gave up 6 bases and J gave up 4 bases; unmatched junction bases: 9. CDR1 SQVTM and CDR2 ANQGSEA come from the germline V gene. CDR3 region: CSVQGASFRTEAFF. The DNA for the CDR3 is TGCAGCGTACAGGGGGCGTCGTTTCGCACTGAAGCTTTCTTT.

V usage is TRBV7-9 and J usage is TRBJ2-5; D call uncertain. The CDR3 runs to 11 residues. The V gene's germline CDR1 is SEHNR and CDR2 FQNEAQ (reference sequence). V lost 4 bases to trimming and J lost 5 bases, with 5 bases between them. The CDR3 coding sequence is TGTGCCAGCAGCTCCGTCGAGACCCAGTACTTC. Its protein product is CASSSVETQYF.

The chain couples TRBV11-2 to TRBJ2-7; D gene ambiguous. Trimming removed 7 bases from V and 2 bases from J, with 15 bases in between. The germline CDR1 and CDR2 sequences are SGHAT and FQNNGV. The CDR3 is 14 amino acids. The CDR3 DNA reads TGTGCCAGCACCACCGAAGTGGGCCCCTACGAGCAGTACTTC. It is translated as CASTTEVGPYEQYF.

The rearrangement joins TRBV7-9 to TRBJ2-3, with TRBD1 matching 8 bases. CDR1 and CDR2 (germline): SEHNR, FQNEAQ (reference sequence). V gave up 5 bases and J gave up 6 bases; unmatched junction bases: 13. CDR3 length equals 16 residues. Written as DNA, the CDR3 is TGTGCCAGCAGCCGCGTCTTAGCAGGGGGCCCGGATACGCAGTATTTT. This encodes CASSRVLAGGPDTQYF.

The rearrangement links TRBV28 to TRBJ2-2; 8 positions agree with TRBD2. The CDR3 is made up of 15 amino acids. With V trimmed by 6 bases and J by 10 bases, 13 bases remained unmatched. CDR1 is MDHEN and CDR2 is SYDVKM in the germline V gene. The CDR3 loop reads CASSSLPPAGEELFF. CDR3 DNA sequence: TGTGCCAGCAGCTCCCTCCCGCCAGCGGGAGAGGAGCTGTTTTTT. Together with reference TRBV28 and TRBJ2-2, the CDR3 gives the full variable domain: DVKVTQSSRYLVKRTGEKVFLECVQDMDHENMFWYRQDPGLGLRLIYFSYDVKMKEKGDIPEGYSVSREKKERFSLILESASTNQTSMYLCASSSLPPAGEELFFGEGSRLTVL.

This chain uses TRBV4-1 with TRBJ2-1; 13 bases fit TRBD2. There are 19 residues in the CDR3. The trim removed 5 bases at V and 2 bases at J, leaving 12 bases unmatched. The germline V gene has CDR1 MGHRA and CDR2 YSYEKL. As DNA, the CDR3 is TGCGCCAGCAGCTCGCGGACTAGCGGGAGCCCCCTCCCCTACAATGAGCAGTTCTTC. Amino acids: CASSSRTSGSPLPYNEQFF.

The chain joins TRBV6-1 to TRBJ1-1; D may be TRBD1 (6 bases). Looked up from germline, CDR1 is MNHNS and CDR2 is SASEGT. This CDR3 has 13 amino acids. V was cut by 8 bases and J by 5 bases, with 15 bases left in between. CDR3 loop: CASDNRVATEAFF. CDR3 in DNA: TGTGCCAGCGACAACAGGGTAGCAACTGAAGCTTTCTTT.

This chain connects TRBV7-3 to TRBJ2-1; the match to TRBD2 covers 7 bases. The junction had 6 bases not matched to a gene; V was cut back by 0 bases and J by 1 base. The CDR3 is 17 residues long. Per the germline V gene, CDR1 is SGHTA and CDR2 is FQGTGA. CDR3 in DNA: TGTGCCAGCAGCTTAACGTCTGAGCGGGGTTCCTACAATGAGCAGTTCTTC. Protein: CASSLTSERGSYNEQFF.

CDR3 protein: CASSSLDREGSPLHF. Written as DNA, the CDR3 is TGTGCCAGCAGTTCCCTGGACAGGGAAGGTTCACCCCTCCACTTT. This chain uses TRBV27 with TRBJ1-6, with TRBD1 matching 8 bases. The V gene end was trimmed by 4 bases and the J gene end by 9 bases; junction bases not matched to a gene: 8. The V gene's germline CDR1 is MNHEY and CDR2 SMNVEV (reference sequence). This CDR3 is built from 15 residues.

The chain has TRBV30 and TRBJ2-1; TRBD2 agrees at 11 bases. Germline V gene lookup returns CDR1 GTSNPN and CDR2 SVGIG (reference sequence). The V gene end was trimmed by 2 bases and the J gene end by 15 bases; junction bases not matched to a gene: 6. This CDR3 region has 12 residues. CDR3 bases: TGTGCCTGGAGTACCTCCGGGACTAGCGGGTTCTTC. Amino acids: CAWSTSGTSGFF.

The rearrangement uses TRBV5-1 and TRBJ1-4; 9 nucleotides align to TRBD1. The trim removed 4 bases at V and 8 bases at J, leaving 6 bases unmatched. The CDR3 loop spans 14 amino acids. Looked up from germline, CDR1 is SGHRS and CDR2 is YFSETQ. The DNA for the CDR3 is TGCGCCAGCAGCAGGGACAGGGTTGAAGAAAAACTGTTTTTT. This gives the protein CASSRDRVEEKLFF.

The rearrangement joins TRBV7-2 to TRBJ2-7, with D tentatively TRBD2 (6 bases). This CDR3 spans 16 amino acids. V lost 1 base, J lost 2 bases, and 15 bases lay in between. The germline gives CDR1 SGHTA, CDR2 FQGNSA. CDR3 sequence reads: CASSLGASASTYEQYF. The CDR3 region has the DNA TGTGCCAGCAGCTTAGGGGCTAGCGCGAGCACCTACGAGCAGTACTTC.

The chain carries TRBV27 and TRBJ2-3, with D tentatively TRBD2 (5 bases). Germline values: CDR1 MNHEY, CDR2 SMNVEV (reference sequence). Trimming took off 8 bases at V and 2 bases at J, with 17 bases between the two ends. This CDR3 contains 15 residues. The CDR3 nucleotides are TGTGCCAGCTGTGACCGCGGGCGACCCACAGATACGCAGTATTTT. Protein sequence: CASCDRGRPTDTQYF.

The chain joins TRBV7-2 to TRBJ1-4; tentative D call: TRBD1 (5 bases). Deletions cut 4 bases from V and 7 bases from J, with 13 bases between. The germline V gene has CDR1 SGHTA and CDR2 FQGNSA. The CDR3 is 14 amino acids. In nucleotides, the CDR3 is TGTGCCAGCAGCTCGGCGGGGGTTGGTGAAAAACTGTTTTTT. Residues: CASSSAGVGEKLFF.

V usage is TRBV5-1 and J usage is TRBJ1-1, with a possible D match to TRBD1 (5 bases). Trimming cost V 3 bases and J 9 bases, with 27 bases left between them. There are 17 residues in the CDR3. Germline loops: CDR1 SGHRS, CDR2 YFSETQ. The CDR3 region has the DNA TGCGCCAGCAGCTCGTCCGGGGGTGCATCCTTTCGGACTAAAGCTTTCTTT. As protein: CASSSSGGASFRTKAFF.